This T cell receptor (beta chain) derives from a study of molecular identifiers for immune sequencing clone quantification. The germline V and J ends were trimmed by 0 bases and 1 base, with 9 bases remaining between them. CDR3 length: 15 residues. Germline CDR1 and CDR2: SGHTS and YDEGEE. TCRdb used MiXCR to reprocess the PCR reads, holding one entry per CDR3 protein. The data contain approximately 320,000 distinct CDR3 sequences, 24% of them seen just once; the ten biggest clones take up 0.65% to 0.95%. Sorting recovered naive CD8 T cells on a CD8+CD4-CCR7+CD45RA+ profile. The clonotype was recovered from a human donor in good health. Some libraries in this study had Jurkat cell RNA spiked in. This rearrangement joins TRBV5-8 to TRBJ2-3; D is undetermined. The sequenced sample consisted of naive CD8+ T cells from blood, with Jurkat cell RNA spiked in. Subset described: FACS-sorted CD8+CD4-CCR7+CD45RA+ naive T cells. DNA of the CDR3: TGTGCCAGCAGCTTGGGGGGTACAGGCACAGATACGCAGTATTTT. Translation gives CASSLGGTGTDTQYF.